This TCR beta chain was retrieved from a study of OX40 agonist ivuxolimab in advanced cancers. Overall study context: Patients were given ivuxolimab, an antibody that agonizes OX40 (CD134). Enrolled patients in dose escalation had cancers that were hepatocellular carcinoma, melanoma, renal cell or head and neck cancer.

Only in-frame clones appear in the TCRdb table, and some are missing; sequencing was by immunoSEQ multiplex PCR. The data show over 55,000 clones, with around three quarters seen just once and around 5.9% held by the top ten. This clone was counted a few times. Its target is unknown. Trimming stripped 3 bases from V and 0 bases from J, with 9 bases between. Germline values: CDR1 MNHNS, CDR2 SASEGT. The CDR3 runs 15 residues. Findings and caveats of the study: Among patients with partial responses at 0.1-3.0 mg/kg, clonal expansion was among the lowest. Clonal expansion from baseline to week 6 occurred in both CD4+ and CD8+ T cells.

The rearrangement joins TRBV6-1 to TRBJ2-1; no firm D call. The sequencing used CD4+ or CD8+ T cells sorted from blood, collected in a trial of the OX40 agonist ivuxolimab. The clonotype comes from an adult with an advanced solid tumor such as melanoma, head and neck, liver or kidney cancer. This CDR3 reads CASSEPGVSYNEQFF. For the CDR3, the DNA is TGTGCCAGCAGTGAGCCAGGAGTCTCCTACAATGAGCAGTTCTTC.